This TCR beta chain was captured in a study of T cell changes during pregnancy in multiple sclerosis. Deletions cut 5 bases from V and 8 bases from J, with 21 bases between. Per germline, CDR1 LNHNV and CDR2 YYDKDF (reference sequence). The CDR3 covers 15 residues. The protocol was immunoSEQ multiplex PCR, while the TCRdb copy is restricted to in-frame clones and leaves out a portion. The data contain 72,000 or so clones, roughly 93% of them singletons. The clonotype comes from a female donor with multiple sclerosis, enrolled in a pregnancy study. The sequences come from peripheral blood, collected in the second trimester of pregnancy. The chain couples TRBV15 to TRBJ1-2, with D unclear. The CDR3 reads CATSREKDGLDGYTF. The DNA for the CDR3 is TGTGCCACCAGCCGGGAAAAGGACGGTCTCGACGGCTACACCTTC. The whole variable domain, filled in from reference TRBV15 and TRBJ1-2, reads DAMVIQNPRYQVTQFGKPVTLSCSQTLNHNVMYWYQQKSSQAPKLLFHYYDKDFNNEADTPDNFQSRRPNTSFCFLDIRSPGLGDTAMYLCATSREKDGLDGYTFGSGTRLTVV.